This T cell receptor (beta chain) stems from a study of tumor-infiltrating lymphocytes in primary liver carcinoma (dated by TCRdb to the late 2010s). TCRdb names Illumina HiSeq 2500 as the instrument used. Using a constant-region primer and ProtoScript II reverse transcriptase, TCRbeta-specific cDNA was reverse-transcribed from about 540 ng total RNA. Construction of the TCRbeta libraries relied on three nested rounds of multiplex PCR, following a slightly modified ARM-PCR procedure. Multiplex TRBV1-TRBV30 forward primers and a Cbeta reverse primer were used in the first two PCR rounds, each of which was run for 9 to 11 cycles. TCRdb reworked the public reads: Q25 trimming with fastp, MiXCR clone assembly, productive beta chains retained. Each entry is one CDR3 protein sequence, shown with its most common DNA and genes. Here the sample has 20,000 to 30,000 distinct CDR3 sequences; approximately 71% occur a single time. The biggest ten clones account for around 33% of the sample.

Without any cell sorting, total RNA and DNA were extracted together from 20-30 mg of bulk tissue using the AllPrep DNA/RNA mini kit. The sequencing input was liver tumor tissue from sampling region 5. The sample's cell subset or site, from its label and the paper: tumor region T5, tumor centre. Receptors originate from a woman in her thirties with primary liver carcinoma and hepatitis B virus infection.

As for this clonotype: Likely a read error: the CDR3 ends without its conserved phenylalanine or tryptophan. The V and J genes are TRBV11-2 and TRBJ2-7, with D possibly TRBD2 on 5 matching bases. The CDR3 has 15 residues. CDR1 is SGHAT, CDR2 FQNNGV, per germline. The CDR3 loop is CPSSLETRDLRGQYL. The CDR3 bases are TGTCCCAGCAGCTTGGAAACGAGGGATCTACGCGGGCAGTACTTA.